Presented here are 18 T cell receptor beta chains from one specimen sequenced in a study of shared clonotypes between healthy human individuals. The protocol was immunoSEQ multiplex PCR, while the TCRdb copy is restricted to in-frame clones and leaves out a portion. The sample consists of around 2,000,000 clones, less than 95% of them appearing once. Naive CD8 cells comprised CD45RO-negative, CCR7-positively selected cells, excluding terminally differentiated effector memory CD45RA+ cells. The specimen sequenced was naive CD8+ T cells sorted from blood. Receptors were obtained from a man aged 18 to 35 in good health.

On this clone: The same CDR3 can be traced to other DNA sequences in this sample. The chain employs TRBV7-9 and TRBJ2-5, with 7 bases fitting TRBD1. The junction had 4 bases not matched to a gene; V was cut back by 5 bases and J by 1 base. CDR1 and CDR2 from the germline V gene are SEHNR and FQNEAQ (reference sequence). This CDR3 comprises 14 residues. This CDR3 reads CASSTWDSQETQYF. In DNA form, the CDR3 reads TGTGCCAGCAGCACCTGGGACAGCCAAGAGACCCAGTACTTC.

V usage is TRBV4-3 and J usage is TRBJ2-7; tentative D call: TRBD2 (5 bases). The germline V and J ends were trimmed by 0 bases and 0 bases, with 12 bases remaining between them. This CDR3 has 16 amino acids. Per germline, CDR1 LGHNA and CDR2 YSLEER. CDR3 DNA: TGCGCCAGCAGCCAAGATCCCGGGGAGAGCTCCTACGAGCAGTACTTC. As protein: CASSQDPGESSYEQYF.

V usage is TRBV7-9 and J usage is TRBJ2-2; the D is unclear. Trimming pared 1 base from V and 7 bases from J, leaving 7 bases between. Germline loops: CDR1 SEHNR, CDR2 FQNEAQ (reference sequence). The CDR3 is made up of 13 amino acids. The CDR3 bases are TGTGCCAGCAGCTTAGGACACAGCGGGGAGCTGTTTTTT. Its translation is CASSLGHSGELFF.

CDR3 bases: TGTGCCAGCACCACTAGCGGTTCTGAGCAGTTCTTC. Protein product: CASTTSGSEQFF. V is TRBV5-6 and J is TRBJ2-1; 8 bases agree with TRBD2. The J segment lost 9 bases and the V segment lost 6 bases, leaving 5 bases of the junction unmatched. The CDR3 has 12 amino acids. Germline assignment: CDR1 SGHDT and CDR2 YYEEEE.

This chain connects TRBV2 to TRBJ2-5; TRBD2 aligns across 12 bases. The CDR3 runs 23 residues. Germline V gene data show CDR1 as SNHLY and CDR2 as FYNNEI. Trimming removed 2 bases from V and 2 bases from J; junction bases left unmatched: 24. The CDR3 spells CASSEPEDVASGREVMGQETQYF. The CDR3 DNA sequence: TGTGCCAGCAGTGAACCGGAAGACGTCGCTAGCGGGAGGGAAGTAATGGGGCAAGAGACCCAGTACTTC.

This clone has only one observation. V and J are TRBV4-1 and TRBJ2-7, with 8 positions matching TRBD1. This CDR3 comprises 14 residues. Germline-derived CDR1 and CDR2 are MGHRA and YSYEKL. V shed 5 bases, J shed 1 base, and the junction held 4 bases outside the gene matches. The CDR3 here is CASSVRDRSYEQYF. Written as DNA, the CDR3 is TGCGCCAGCAGCGTCCGGGACAGGTCCTACGAGCAGTACTTC.

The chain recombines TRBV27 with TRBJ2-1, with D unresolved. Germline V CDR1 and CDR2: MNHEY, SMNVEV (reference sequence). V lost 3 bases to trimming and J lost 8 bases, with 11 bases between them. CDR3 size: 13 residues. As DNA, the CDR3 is TGTGCCAGCAGTTTTTCCGCTATGGATGAGCAGTTCTTC. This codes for CASSFSAMDEQFF.

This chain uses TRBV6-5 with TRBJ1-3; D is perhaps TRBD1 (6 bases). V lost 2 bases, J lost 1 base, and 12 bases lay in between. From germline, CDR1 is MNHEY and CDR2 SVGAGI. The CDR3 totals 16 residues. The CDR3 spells CASSYKGGMSGNTIYF. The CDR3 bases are TGTGCCAGCAGTTACAAAGGGGGAATGTCTGGAAACACCATATATTTT.

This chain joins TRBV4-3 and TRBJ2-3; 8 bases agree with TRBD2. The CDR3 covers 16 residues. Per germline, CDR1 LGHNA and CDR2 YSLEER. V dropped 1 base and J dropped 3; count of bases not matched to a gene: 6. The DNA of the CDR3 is TGCGCCAGCAGCCAAGTGGGGCGGGAGGTAACAGATACGCAGTATTTT. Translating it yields CASSQVGREVTDTQYF.

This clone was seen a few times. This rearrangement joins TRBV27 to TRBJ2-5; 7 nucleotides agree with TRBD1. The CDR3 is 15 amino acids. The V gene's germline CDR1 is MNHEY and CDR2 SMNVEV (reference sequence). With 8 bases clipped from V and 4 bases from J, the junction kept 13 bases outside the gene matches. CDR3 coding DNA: TGTGCCAGCGGGACAGCTCAAGGCCGGGGAGAGACCCAGTACTTC. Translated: CASGTAQGRGETQYF.

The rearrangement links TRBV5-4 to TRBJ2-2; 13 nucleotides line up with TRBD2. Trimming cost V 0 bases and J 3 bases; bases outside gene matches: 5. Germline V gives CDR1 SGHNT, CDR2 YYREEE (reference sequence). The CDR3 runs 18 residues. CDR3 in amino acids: CASSLGTSGSPDTGELFF. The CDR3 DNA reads TGTGCCAGCAGCTTGGGGACTAGCGGGAGTCCCGACACCGGGGAGCTGTTTTTT.

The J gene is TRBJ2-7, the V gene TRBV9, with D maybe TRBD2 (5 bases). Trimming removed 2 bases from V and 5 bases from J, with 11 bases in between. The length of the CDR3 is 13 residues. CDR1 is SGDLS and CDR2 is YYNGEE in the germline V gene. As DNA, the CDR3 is TGTGCCAGCAGCGTCTGGGCCGGGGACGAGCAGTACTTC. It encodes CASSVWAGDEQYF.

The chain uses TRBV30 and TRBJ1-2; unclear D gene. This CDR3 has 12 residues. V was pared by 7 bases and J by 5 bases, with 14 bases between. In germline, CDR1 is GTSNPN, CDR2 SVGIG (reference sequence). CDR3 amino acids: CALLRAQYGYTF. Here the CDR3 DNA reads TGTGCCTTACTTCGGGCCCAGTATGGCTACACCTTC.

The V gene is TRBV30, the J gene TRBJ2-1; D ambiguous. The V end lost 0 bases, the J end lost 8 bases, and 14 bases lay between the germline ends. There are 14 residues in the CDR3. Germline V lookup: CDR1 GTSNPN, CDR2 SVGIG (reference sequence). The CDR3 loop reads CAWSVLTPSDEQFF. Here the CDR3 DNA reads TGTGCCTGGAGTGTACTGACTCCCAGCGATGAGCAGTTCTTC.

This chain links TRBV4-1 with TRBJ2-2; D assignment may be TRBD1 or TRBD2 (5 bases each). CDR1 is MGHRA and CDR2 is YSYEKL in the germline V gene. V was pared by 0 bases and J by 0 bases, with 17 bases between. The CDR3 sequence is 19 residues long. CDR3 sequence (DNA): TGCGCCAGCAGCCAAGATCGAGGGGTAGGAGTGGCGAACACCGGGGAGCTGTTTTTT. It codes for CASSQDRGVGVANTGELFF.

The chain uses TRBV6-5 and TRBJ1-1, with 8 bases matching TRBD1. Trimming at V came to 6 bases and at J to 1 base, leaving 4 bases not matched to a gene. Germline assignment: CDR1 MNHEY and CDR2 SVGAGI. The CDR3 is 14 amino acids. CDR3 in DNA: TGTGCCAGCAGCACAGGGGGTGAGAACACTGAAGCTTTCTTT. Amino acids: CASSTGGENTEAFF.

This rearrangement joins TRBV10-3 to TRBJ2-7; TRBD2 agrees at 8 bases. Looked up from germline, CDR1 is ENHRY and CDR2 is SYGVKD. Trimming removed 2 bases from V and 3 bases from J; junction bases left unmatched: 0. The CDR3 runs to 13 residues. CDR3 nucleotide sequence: TGTGCCATCAGTGAGACTAGCGGCTACGAGCAGTACTTC. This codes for CAISETSGYEQYF.

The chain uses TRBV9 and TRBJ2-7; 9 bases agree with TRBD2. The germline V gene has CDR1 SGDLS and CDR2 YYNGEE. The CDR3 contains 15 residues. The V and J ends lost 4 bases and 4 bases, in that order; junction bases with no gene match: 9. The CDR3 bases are TGTGCCAGCAGCCCGGAAGGTCTAGCGGGGTACGAGCAGTACTTC. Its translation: CASSPEGLAGYEQYF.